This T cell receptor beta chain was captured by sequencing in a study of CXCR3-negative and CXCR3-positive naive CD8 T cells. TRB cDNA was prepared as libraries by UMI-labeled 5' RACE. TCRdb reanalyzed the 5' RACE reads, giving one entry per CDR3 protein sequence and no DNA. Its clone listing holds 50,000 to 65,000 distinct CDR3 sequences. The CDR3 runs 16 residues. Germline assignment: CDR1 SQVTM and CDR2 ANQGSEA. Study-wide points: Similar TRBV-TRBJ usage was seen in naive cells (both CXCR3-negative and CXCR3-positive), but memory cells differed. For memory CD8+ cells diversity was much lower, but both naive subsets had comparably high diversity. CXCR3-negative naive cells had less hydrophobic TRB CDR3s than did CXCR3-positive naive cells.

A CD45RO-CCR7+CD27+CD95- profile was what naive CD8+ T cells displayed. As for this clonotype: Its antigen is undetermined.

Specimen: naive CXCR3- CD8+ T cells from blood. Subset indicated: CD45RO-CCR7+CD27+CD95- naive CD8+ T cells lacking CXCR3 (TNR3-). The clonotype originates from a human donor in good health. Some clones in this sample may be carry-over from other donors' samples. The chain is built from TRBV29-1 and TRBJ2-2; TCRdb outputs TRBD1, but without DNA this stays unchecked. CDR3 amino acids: CSVEAPGGRSAGELFF.